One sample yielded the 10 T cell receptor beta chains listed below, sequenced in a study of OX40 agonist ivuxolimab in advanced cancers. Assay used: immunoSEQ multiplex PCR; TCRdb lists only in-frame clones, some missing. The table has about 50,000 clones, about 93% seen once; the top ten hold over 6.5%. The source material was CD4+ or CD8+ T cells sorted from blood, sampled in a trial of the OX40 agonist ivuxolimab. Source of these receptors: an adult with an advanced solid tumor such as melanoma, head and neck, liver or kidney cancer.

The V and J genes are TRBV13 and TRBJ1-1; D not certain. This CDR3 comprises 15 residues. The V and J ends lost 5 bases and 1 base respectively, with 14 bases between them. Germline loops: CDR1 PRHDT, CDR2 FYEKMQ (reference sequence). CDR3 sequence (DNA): TGTGCCAGCAGCCACGACACCAACCAGAACACTGAAGCTTTCTTT. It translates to CASSHDTNQNTEAFF.

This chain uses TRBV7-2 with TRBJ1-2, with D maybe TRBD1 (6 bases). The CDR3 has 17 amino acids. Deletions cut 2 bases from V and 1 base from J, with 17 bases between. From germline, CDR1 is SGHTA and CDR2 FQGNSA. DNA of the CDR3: TGTGCCAGCAGCTTAATAGGGGGGCAGGGACTTAACTATGGCTACACCTTC. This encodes CASSLIGGQGLNYGYTF.

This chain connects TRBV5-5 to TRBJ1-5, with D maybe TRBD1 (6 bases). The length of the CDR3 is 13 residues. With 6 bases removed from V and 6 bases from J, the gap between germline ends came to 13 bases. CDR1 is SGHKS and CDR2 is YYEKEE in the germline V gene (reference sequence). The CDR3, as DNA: TGTGCCAGCACCGGACCCAGGGGTCAGCCCCAGCATTTT. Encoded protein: CASTGPRGQPQHF.

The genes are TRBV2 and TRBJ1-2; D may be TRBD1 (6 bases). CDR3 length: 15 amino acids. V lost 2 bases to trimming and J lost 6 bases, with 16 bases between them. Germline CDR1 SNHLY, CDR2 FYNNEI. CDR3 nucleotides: TGTGCCAGCAGTGAACGGGGGCGACGTTCGGATGGCTACACCTTC. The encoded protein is CASSERGRRSDGYTF.

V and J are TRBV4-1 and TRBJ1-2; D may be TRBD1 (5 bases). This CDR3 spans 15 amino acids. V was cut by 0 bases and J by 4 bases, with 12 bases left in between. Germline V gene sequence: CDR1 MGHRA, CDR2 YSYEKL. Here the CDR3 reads CASSQDIGGVYGYTF. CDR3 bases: TGCGCCAGCAGCCAAGATATCGGAGGGGTCTATGGCTACACCTTC.

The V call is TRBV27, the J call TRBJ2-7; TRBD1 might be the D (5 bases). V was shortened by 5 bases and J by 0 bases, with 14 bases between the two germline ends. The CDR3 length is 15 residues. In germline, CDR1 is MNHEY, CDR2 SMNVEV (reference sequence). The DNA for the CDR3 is TGTGCCAGCAGTATCAAAGGGGTTAGCTCCTACGAGCAGTACTTC. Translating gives CASSIKGVSSYEQYF.

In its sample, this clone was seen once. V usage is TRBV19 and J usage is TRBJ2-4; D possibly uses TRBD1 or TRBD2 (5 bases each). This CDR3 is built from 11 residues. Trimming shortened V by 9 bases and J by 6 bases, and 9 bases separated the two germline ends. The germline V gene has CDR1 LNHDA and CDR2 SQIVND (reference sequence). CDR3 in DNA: TGTGCCAGCAATGGGGGAAACATTCAGTACTTC. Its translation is CASNGGNIQYF.

CDR3 sequence (DNA): TGTGCCAGCAGTTTTGGTTCCTGGGGAAATAATTCACCCCTCCACTTT. It codes for CASSFGSWGNNSPLHF. V usage is TRBV27 and J usage is TRBJ1-6, with no clear D. V was clipped by 3 bases and J by 5 bases, with 14 bases between them. The CDR3 has 16 amino acids. Germline CDR1 MNHEY, CDR2 SMNVEV (reference sequence).

The CDR3 region has the DNA TGTGCCAGCAGCTCGGGACAAGACACTGAAGCTTTCTTT. Protein product: CASSSGQDTEAFF. This chain uses TRBV13 with TRBJ1-1, with TRBD1 as a possible D gene (6 bases). CDR3 length: 13 amino acids. V lost 4 bases and J lost 3, with 9 bases in between. Germline V gives CDR1 PRHDT, CDR2 FYEKMQ (reference sequence).

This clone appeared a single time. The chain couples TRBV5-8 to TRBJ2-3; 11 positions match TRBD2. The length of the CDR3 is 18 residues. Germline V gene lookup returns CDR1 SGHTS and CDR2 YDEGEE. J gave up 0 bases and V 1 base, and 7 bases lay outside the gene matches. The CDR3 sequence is CASSLILAGDPSTDTQYF. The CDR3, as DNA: TGTGCCAGCAGCTTGATACTAGCGGGGGACCCAAGCACAGATACGCAGTATTTT.